Listed here are 15 T cell receptor beta chains from one sample, sequenced in a study of T cell repertoires in cytomegalovirus infection. TCRdb processed the reads anew with MiXCR; each CDR3 protein has one entry. The sample yields hundreds of thousands of distinct CDR3 sequences, around a sixth seen once. The sample consisted of PBMCs. These receptor sequences come from a human donor in good health (CMV status not recorded). Some clones in this sample may be carry-over from other donors' samples.

This clonotype showed up just a few times. V is TRBV28 and J is TRBJ1-2, with TRBD1 identical over 8 bases. The germline gives CDR1 MDHEN, CDR2 SYDVKM. Unmatched junction bases numbered 3, after V lost 5 bases and J lost 7 bases. CDR3 length: 12 amino acids. CDR3 residues: CASSLRGLGYTF. In nucleotides, the CDR3 is TGTGCCAGCAGTCTCAGGGGGCTTGGCTACACCTTC.

A word on this clonotype: A junction boundary mismatches the germline segment, possibly from a read error. The chain uses TRBV5-3 and TRBJ2-1; D uncertain. TRBV5-3 is filed as an ORF, its function uncertain. There are 13 residues in the CDR3. CDR3 region: CASSWTLGNEQFF. The CDR3 nucleotides are TGTGCCAGCAGCTGGACCCTGGGTAATGAGCAGTTCTTC.

The chain carries TRBV2 and TRBJ1-5; D is unclear. The V and J ends lost 0 bases and 0 bases respectively, with 6 bases between them. The CDR3 has 15 residues. Germline CDR1 reads SNHLY; CDR2 reads FYNNEI. In DNA form, the CDR3 reads TGTGCCAGCAGTGAAGCTGAATATAGCAATCAGCCCCAGCATTTT. Its protein is CASSEAEYSNQPQHF.

At least ten counts were recorded for this clonotype. The gene calls are TRBV7-8 and TRBJ2-3, with D possibly being TRBD1 (6 bases). V dropped 2 bases and J dropped 3 bases, with 12 bases sitting between them. Germline V gene sequence: CDR1 SGHVS, CDR2 FQNEAQ. The CDR3 loop spans 15 amino acids. The CDR3 here is CASSLSSTGTDTQYF. As DNA, the CDR3 is TGTGCCAGCAGCTTATCCTCGACAGGAACAGATACGCAGTATTTT.

V is TRBV23-1 and J is TRBJ1-1, with D hard to call. TRBV23-1 is sorted into the ORF group, with uncertain function. The CDR3 contains 13 residues. V was pared by 4 bases and J by 1 base, with 7 bases between. The CDR3 DNA reads as TGCGCCAGCAGTCCTTGTTCGAACACTGAAGCTTTCTTT. The encoded protein is CASSPCSNTEAFF.

This clonotype was detected a few times. Germline and junction disagree at one end, which may indicate a read error. This chain joins TRBV7-7 and TRBJ2-3; D is unclear. Germline loops: CDR1 SSHAT, CDR2 FNYEAQ (reference sequence). The CDR3 runs to 14 residues. The CDR3 spells CASSLVLSPDTQYF. The CDR3 bases are TGTGCTAGCAGCTTAGTCTTGTCCCCAGATACGCAGTATTTT.

This chain joins TRBV6-2 or TRBV6-3 and TRBJ2-7, with D perhaps TRBD2 (6 bases). The CDR3 length is 15 residues. Trimming removed 1 base from V and 6 bases from J, with 16 bases in between. The germline CDR1 and CDR2 sequences are MNHEY and SVGEGT. The CDR3 here is CASSYWRANPIEQYF. The CDR3 bases are TGTGCCAGCAGTTACTGGAGGGCAAACCCAATCGAGCAGTACTTC.

This clonotype was seen repeatedly, ten times or more. V usage is TRBV4-1 and J usage is TRBJ1-3, with D hard to call. Germline assignment: CDR1 MGHRA and CDR2 YSYEKL. Trimming pared 4 bases from V and 4 bases from J, leaving 8 bases between. The CDR3 spans 13 residues. The CDR3, as DNA: TGCGCCAGCAGCCGTCCCGGGGGAAACACCATATATTTT. It is translated as CASSRPGGNTIYF.

The J gene is TRBJ1-1, the V gene TRBV4-1, with 9 positions matching TRBD1. With V trimmed by 5 bases and J by 4 bases, 5 bases remained unmatched. This CDR3 contains 14 residues. From germline, CDR1 is MGHRA and CDR2 YSYEKL. CDR3 DNA: TGCGCCAGCAGCGCACAGGGGGCTGTCACTGAAGCTTTCTTT. It codes for CASSAQGAVTEAFF.

This clonotype appeared a few times. The chain couples TRBV19 to TRBJ2-5; perhaps TRBD2 as D (5 bases). Trimming took off 3 bases at V and 5 bases at J, with 7 bases between the two ends. This CDR3 is 12 amino acids long. The germline V gene has CDR1 LNHDA and CDR2 SQIVND (reference sequence). The CDR3 here is CASSIRGETQYF. The CDR3 DNA reads as TGTGCCAGTAGTATCCGAGGGGAGACCCAGTACTTC.

This clonotype was seen at least ten times. The V call is TRBV24-1, the J call TRBJ2-2, with 8 bases that match TRBD1. The CDR3 contains 14 residues. With V trimmed by 10 bases and J by 3 bases, 6 bases remained unmatched. The germline gives CDR1 KGHDR, CDR2 SFDVKD. In nucleotides, the CDR3 is TGTGCCACTCAGGGGGCTGGGGACACCGGGGAGCTGTTTTTT. Encoded protein: CATQGAGDTGELFF.

The table lists this clonotype with a few counts. This rearrangement joins TRBV20-1 to TRBJ2-2; unclear D gene. This CDR3 region has 15 residues. CDR1 is DFQATT and CDR2 is SNEGSKA in the germline V gene (reference sequence). V lost 5 bases, J lost 4 bases, and 17 bases lay in between. Here the CDR3 reads CSAPGPTKVTGELFF. CDR3 nucleotide sequence: TGCAGTGCTCCAGGACCGACAAAAGTCACCGGGGAGCTGTTTTTT.

Many counts were recorded for this clonotype. This sequence joins TRBV10-3 and TRBJ1-5; the D is unclear. V shed 11 bases and J shed 5 bases, with 16 bases lying between them. Germline CDR1 and CDR2: ENHRY and SYGVKD. CDR3 length equals 13 residues. CDR3: CAVSPGADQPQHF. In DNA form, the CDR3 reads TGTGCCGTGTCCCCAGGAGCTGATCAGCCCCAGCATTTT.

The chain is built from TRBV29-1 and TRBJ1-2; maybe TRBD1 (6 bases). Germline V gives CDR1 SQVTM, CDR2 ANQGSEA. The CDR3 runs 14 residues. V was trimmed by 4 bases and J by 4 bases, leaving 16 bases between them. The CDR3 DNA sequence: TGCAGCGTTGTTACAGGGATGGTCGGCTATGGCTACACCTTC. It codes for CSVVTGMVGYGYTF. Full variable domain (missing parts from reference TRBV29-1 and TRBJ1-2): SAVISQKPSRDICQRGTSLTIQCQVDSQVTMMFWYRQQPGQSLTLIATANQGSEATYESGFVIDKFPISRPNLTFSTLTVSNMSPEDSSIYLCSVVTGMVGYGYTFGSGTRLTVV.

The chain recombines TRBV6-1 with TRBJ1-4; D gene ambiguous. The CDR3 has 11 residues. The germline V gene encodes CDR1 MNHNS and CDR2 SASEGT. V lost 6 bases and J lost 8, with 7 bases in between. The CDR3 region is CASRSREKLFF. The CDR3 nucleotides read TGTGCCAGCAGGTCGAGAGAAAAACTGTTTTTT.